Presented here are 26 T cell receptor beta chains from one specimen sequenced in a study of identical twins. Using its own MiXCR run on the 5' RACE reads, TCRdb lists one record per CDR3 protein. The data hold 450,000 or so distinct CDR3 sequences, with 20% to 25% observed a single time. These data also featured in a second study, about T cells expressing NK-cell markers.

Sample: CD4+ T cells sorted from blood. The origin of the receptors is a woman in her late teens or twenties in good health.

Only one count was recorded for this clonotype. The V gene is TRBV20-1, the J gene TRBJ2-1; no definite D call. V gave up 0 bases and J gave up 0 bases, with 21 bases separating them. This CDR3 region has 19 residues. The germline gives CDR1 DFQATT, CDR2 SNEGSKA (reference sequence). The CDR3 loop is CSARDQFTRGYSSYNEQFF. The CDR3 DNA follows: TGCAGTGCTAGAGATCAGTTCACGCGTGGTTATAGCTCCTACAATGAGCAGTTCTTC.

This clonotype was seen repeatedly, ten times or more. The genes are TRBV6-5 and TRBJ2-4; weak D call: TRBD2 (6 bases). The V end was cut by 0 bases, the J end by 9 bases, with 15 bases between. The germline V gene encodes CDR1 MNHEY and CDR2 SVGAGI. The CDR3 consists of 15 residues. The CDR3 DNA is TGTGCCAGCAGTTACTCGTACCTCATGGGGGGCATTCAGTACTTC. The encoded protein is CASSYSYLMGGIQYF.

CDR3 sequence reads: CASGATSGNEQFF. The CDR3 region has the DNA TGTGCCAGTGGGGCGACTAGCGGGAATGAGCAGTTCTTC. This chain connects TRBV6-6 to TRBJ2-1; 10 nucleotides agree with TRBD2. With V trimmed by 9 bases and J by 7 bases, 6 bases remained unmatched. CDR1 is MNHNY, CDR2 SVGAGI, per germline (reference sequence). The CDR3 spans 13 residues.

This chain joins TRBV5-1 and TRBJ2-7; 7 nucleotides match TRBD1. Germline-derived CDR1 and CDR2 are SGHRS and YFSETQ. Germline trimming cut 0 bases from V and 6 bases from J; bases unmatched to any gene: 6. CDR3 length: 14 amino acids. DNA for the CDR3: TGCGCCAGCAGCTTGGGTGGACAGGTGTTCGAGCAGTACTTC. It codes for CASSLGGQVFEQYF.

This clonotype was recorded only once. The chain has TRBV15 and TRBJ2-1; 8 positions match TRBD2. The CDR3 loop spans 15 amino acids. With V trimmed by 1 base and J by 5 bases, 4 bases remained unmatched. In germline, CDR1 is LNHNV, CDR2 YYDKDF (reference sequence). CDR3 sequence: CATSRVGSGNNEQFF. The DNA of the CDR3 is TGTGCCACCAGCAGAGTTGGTAGCGGGAACAATGAGCAGTTCTTC.

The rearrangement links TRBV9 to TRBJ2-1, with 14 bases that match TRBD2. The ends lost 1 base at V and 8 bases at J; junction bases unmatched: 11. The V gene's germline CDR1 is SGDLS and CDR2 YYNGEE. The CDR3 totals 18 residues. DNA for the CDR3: TGTGCCAGCAGCGTAAGGATCGACGGACTAGCGGGGGGCGATGAGCAGTTCTTC. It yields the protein CASSVRIDGLAGGDEQFF.

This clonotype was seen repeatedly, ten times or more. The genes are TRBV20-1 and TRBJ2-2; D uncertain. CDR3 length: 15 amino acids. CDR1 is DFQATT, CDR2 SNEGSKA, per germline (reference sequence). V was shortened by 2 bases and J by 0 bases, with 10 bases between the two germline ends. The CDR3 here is CSARSHVANTGELFF. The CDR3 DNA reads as TGCAGTGCTAGAAGTCACGTCGCGAACACCGGGGAGCTGTTTTTT.

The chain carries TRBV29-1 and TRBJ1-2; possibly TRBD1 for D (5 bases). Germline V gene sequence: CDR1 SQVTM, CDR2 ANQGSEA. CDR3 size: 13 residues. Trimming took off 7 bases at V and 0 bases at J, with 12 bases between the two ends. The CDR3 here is CSGRDLSNYGYTF. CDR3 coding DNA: TGCAGCGGCAGGGACCTTTCTAACTATGGCTACACCTTC.

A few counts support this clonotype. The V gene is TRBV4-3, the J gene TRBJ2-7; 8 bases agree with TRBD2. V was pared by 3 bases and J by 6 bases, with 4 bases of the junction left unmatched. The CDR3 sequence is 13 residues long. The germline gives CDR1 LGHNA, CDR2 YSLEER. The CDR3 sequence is CASSHPGGVEQYF. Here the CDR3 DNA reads TGCGCCAGCAGCCATCCGGGAGGGGTCGAGCAGTACTTC.

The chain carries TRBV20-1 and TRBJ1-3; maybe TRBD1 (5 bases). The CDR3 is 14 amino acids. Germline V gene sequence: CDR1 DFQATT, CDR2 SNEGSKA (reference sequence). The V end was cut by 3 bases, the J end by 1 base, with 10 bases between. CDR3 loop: CSASRGGSGNTIYF. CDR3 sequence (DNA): TGCAGTGCTAGCCGTGGGGGATCTGGAAACACCATATATTTT.

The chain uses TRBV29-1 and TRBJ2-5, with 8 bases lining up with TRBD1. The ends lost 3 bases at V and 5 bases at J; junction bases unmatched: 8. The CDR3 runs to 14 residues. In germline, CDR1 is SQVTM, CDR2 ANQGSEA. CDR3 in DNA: TGCAGCGTTGAGTCGCGGACAGGGAGGGAGACCCAGTACTTC. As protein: CSVESRTGRETQYF.

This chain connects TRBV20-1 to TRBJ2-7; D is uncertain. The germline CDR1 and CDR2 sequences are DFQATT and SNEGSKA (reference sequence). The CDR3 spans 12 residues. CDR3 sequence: CSGRRGPYEQYF. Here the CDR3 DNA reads TGCAGCGGCCGTCGAGGCCCCTACGAGCAGTACTTC.

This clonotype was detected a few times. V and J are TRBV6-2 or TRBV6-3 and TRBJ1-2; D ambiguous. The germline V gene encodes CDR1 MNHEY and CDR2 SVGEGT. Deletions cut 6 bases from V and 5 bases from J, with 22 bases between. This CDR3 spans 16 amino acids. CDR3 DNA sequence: TGTGCCAGCAGCCGACGGACCGGCCTCAGACGGTATGGCTACACCTTC. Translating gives CASSRRTGLRRYGYTF.

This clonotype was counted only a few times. The CDR3 nucleotides read TGCGCCAGCAGCCCAGGGCAGGGCCACAATCAGCCCCAGCATTTT. Translating gives CASSPGQGHNQPQHF. V gene TRBV5-1 combines with J gene TRBJ1-5, with D possibly matching TRBD1 (5 bases). The V gene lost 4 bases and the J gene lost 3 bases, with 14 bases spanning the gap. The CDR3 extends over 15 amino acids. Germline V gene data show CDR1 as SGHRS and CDR2 as YFSETQ.

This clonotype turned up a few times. The CDR3 nucleotides are TGTGCCAGCTCACCCAGTCAACAAAAATCGGTCTACGAGCAGTACTTC. Translation gives CASSPSQQKSVYEQYF. The chain couples TRBV18 to TRBJ2-7; D is uncertain. Germline V gives CDR1 KGHSH, CDR2 LQKENI. The CDR3 totals 16 residues. Trimming pared 3 bases from V and 3 bases from J, leaving 18 bases between. The variable domain in full, with the rest retrieved from reference TRBV18 and TRBJ2-7, is NAGVMQNPRHLVRRRGQEARLRCSPMKGHSHVYWYRQLPEEGLKFMVYLQKENIIDESGMPKERFSAEFPKEGPSILRIQQVVRGDSAAYFCASSPSQQKSVYEQYFGPGTRLTVT.

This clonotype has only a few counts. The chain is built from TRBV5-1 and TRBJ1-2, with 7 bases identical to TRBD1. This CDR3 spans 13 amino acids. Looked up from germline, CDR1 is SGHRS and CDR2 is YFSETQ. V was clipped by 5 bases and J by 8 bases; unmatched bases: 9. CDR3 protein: CASSPGQVEGYTF. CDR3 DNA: TGCGCCAGCAGTCCCGGACAGGTGGAAGGCTACACCTTC.

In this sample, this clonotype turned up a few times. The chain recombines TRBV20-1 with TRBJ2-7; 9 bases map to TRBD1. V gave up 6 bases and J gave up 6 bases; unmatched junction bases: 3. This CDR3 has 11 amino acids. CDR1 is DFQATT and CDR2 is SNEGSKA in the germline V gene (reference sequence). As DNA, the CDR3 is TGCAGTGCCGACAGGGGGTCCGAGCAGTACTTC. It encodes CSADRGSEQYF.

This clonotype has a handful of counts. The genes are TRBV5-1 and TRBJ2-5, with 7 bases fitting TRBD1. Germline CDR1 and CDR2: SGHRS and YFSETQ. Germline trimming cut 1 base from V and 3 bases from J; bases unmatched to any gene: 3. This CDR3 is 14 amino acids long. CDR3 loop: CASSLIDREETQYF. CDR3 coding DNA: TGCGCCAGCAGCTTGATTGACAGGGAAGAGACCCAGTACTTC. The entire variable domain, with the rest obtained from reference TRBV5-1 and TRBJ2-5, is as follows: KAGVTQTPRYLIKTRGQQVTLSCSPISGHRSVSWYQQTPGQGLQFLFEYFSETQRNKGNFPGRFSGRQFSNSRSEMNVSTLELGDSALYLCASSLIDREETQYFGPGTRLLVL.

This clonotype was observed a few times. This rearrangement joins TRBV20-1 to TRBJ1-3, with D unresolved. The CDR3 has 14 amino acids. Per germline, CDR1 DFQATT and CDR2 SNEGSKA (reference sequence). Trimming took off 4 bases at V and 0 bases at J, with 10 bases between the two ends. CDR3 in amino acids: CSAIAGSSGNTIYF. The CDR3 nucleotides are TGCAGTGCTATAGCGGGCTCCTCTGGAAACACCATATATTTT.

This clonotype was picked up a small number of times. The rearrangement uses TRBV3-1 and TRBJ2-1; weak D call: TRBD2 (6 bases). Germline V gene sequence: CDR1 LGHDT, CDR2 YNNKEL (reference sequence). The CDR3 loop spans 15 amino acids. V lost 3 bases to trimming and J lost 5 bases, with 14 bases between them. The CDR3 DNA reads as TGTGCCAGCAGCCAGGGACTCCGTACCGACAATGAGCAGTTCTTC. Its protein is CASSQGLRTDNEQFF.

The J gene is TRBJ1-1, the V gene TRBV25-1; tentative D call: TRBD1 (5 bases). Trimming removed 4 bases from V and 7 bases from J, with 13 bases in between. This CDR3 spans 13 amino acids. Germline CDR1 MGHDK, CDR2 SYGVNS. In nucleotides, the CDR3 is TGTGCCAGCAGTGTCCGGGGCTCGTATGAAGCTTTCTTT. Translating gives CASSVRGSYEAFF.

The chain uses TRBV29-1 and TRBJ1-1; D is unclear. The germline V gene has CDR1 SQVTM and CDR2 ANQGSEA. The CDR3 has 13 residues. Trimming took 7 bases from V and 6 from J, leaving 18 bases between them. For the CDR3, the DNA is TGCAGCGCCCCTGCGGGTGTTCGGGCTGAAGCTTTCTTT. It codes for CSAPAGVRAEAFF.

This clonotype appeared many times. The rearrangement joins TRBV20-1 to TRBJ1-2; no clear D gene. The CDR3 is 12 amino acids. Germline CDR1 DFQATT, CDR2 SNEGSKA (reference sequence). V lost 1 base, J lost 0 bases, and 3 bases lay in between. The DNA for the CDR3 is TGCAGTGCTAGAGGGACTAACTATGGCTACACCTTC. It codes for CSARGTNYGYTF.

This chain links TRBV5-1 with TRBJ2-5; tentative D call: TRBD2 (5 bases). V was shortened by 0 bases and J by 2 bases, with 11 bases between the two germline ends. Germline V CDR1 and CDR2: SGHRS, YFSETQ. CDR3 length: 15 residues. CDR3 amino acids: CASSLAGAEQETQYF. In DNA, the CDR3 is TGCGCCAGCAGCTTGGCCGGAGCGGAGCAAGAGACCCAGTACTTC.

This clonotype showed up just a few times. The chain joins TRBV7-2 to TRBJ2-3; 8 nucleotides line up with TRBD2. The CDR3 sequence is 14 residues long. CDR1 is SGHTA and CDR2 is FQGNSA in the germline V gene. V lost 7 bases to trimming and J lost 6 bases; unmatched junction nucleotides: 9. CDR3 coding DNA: TGTGCCAGCACCTGGACGGCGGGAGGTGATACGCAGTATTTT. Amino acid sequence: CASTWTAGGDTQYF.

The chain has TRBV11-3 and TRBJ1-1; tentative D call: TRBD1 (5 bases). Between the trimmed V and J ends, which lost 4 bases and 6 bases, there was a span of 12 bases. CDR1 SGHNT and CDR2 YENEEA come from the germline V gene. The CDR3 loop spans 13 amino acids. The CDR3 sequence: CASSSPRDAEAFF. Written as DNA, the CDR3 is TGTGCCAGCAGCTCCCCCCGGGACGCTGAAGCTTTCTTT.